This T cell receptor (beta chain) was found in a study of graft-versus-host responses after intestinal transplantation (dated by TCRdb to the early 2020s). Background on the whole study: The transplants that recipients received were multivisceral, liver-intestinal, or isolated intestinal. Every recipient was given anti-thymocyte globulin induction, then maintenance tacrolimus and steroids for two to three years. After intestinal transplantation, graft-versus-host and host-versus-graft alloreactive T cell clones in the graft, circulation and bone marrow were tracked using bulk TCR-beta CDR3 sequencing. To identify alloreactive clones, pre-transplant mixed lymphocyte reaction products were sequenced and then compared with unstimulated pre-transplant donor and recipient T cells. The cohort enrolled approximately 24 intestinal transplant recipients including one retransplant, and a few patients lacking pretransplant specimens were excluded. Donor T cell macrochimerism was defined as a peak of at least 4% donor T cells among recipient peripheral blood mononuclear cells. Rather than going through the commercial service, samples from a few later patients were sequenced in-house on an Illumina MiSeq and processed with MiXCR. The paper as a whole reports these results and caveats: In the allografts of patients with donor T cell macrochimerism, GvH to HvG T cell clonal ratios were high. Early after transplant, peak levels of circulating GvH clones were found to be associated with declines in HvG clones. Conclusions were limited by the relatively low number and heterogeneity of intestinal transplant patients. GvH clones turned up in recipient bone marrow, with some appearing earlier in ileal mucosa or blood, a pattern consistent with an intestinal mucosal origin.

CDR3 length: 15 amino acids, cysteine to phenylalanine. The only DNA kept is the CDR3, 45 bases in frame from the first base. Sequences SGHTA (CDR1) and FQGNSA (CDR2) are obtained from the germline V gene. Trimming removed 5 bases from V and 5 bases from J; the gene matches leave 8 bases unexplained. Blood samples were collected up to 4 times in the first month after transplant and then at least monthly when available. Library generation was performed with the immunoSEQ multiplex PCR assay. Adaptive Biotechnologies carried out high-throughput TCR-beta CDR3 sequencing of genomic DNA for most patients. As for the original processing: Adaptive's ImmunoSEQ software was the source of the TCR sequencing data for roughly 19 patients, while three other patients were processed with MiXCR and VDJtools. Because the origin of CDR3 nucleotide sequences shared between donor and recipient could not be assigned, those sequences were removed. At least 2-fold expansion over unstimulated cells and a minimum CFSE-low frequency of 0.002% (template counts) or 0.001% (read counts) were required for clones to be classified as alloreactive. A clone was considered mappable if detected in the sequenced pre-transplant spleen, lymph node, or MLR CFSE-low populations of the donor or recipient. The cumulative frequency of alloreactive clones was calculated as a percentage of all sequences, weighted by copy number. TCRdb mirrors the immuneACCESS table, restricted to in-frame sequences. Some clones are absent from its copies; in checked studies, under half trace to an unresolved V gene, and the reason for the others is unknown. V and J calls and clone size are given by that table; D and trimming were obtained from the DNA. The sample records about 97,000 clones, around 90% of which are singletons. Together, the top ten hold approximately 16% of the sample.

As to this clone: Its binding antigen is unknown. Per-base quality was not reported, and no clone a single base away is much larger than it.

Rearrangement joined TRBV7-2 to TRBJ2-5, with TRBD2 identical over 10 junction bases. Source: PBMCs, taken 453 days after intestinal transplant. The sequence came from a human patient who received an intestinal transplant, so some T cells may come from the graft donor. CDR3 reads: CASSPSGGATETQYF. The DNA sequence reads TGTGCCAGCAGCCCCAGCGGGGGGGCTACGGAGACCCAGTACTTC.